The next 8 T cell receptor beta chains were all read from a single sample in a study of identical twins. TCRdb independently ran MiXCR on the 5' RACE reads; one entry per CDR3 protein. This sample has 1,800,000 or so distinct CDR3 sequences, with more than 30% found just once. Sequenced input: cord blood. The receptors here all came from a newborn girl in good health.

The chain employs TRBV15 and TRBJ2-5; D unresolved. The germline V gene has CDR1 LNHNV and CDR2 YYDKDF (reference sequence). The CDR3 has 19 residues. V gave up 0 bases and J gave up 11 bases, with 31 bases separating them. The CDR3 DNA is TGTGCCACCAGCAGAGATAAAAGGGCACCTACAGCCCCAGGAAATGAGCAGTACTTC. It specifies CATSRDKRAPTAPGNEQYF.

The rearrangement joins TRBV2 to TRBJ1-2, with 9 positions matching TRBD1. There are 14 residues in the CDR3. Germline trimming cut 4 bases from V and 6 bases from J; bases unmatched to any gene: 6. The germline gives CDR1 SNHLY, CDR2 FYNNEI. The CDR3: CASSVDNRGHGYTF. CDR3 nucleotides: TGTGCCAGCAGTGTGGATAACAGGGGGCATGGCTACACCTTC.

This clonotype was detected ten times or more. Relative to the germline gene, one junction end is altered; a read error may explain this. The chain joins TRBV4-1 to TRBJ2-7; 10 bases are shared with TRBD2. This CDR3 spans 14 amino acids. Germline V gene lookup returns CDR1 MGHRA and CDR2 YSYEKL. CDR3 residues: CASSQASGSYEQYF. The CDR3 DNA sequence: TGTGCCAGCAGCCAAGCTAGCGGGAGCTACGAGCAGTACTTC.

V and J are TRBV10-3 and TRBJ1-2, with D perhaps matching TRBD1 (6 bases). The V end was cut by 2 bases, the J end by 6 bases, with 10 bases between. Germline loops: CDR1 ENHRY, CDR2 SYGVKD. CDR3 length equals 13 residues. This CDR3 is CAISEGGLDGYTF. CDR3 in DNA: TGTGCCATCAGTGAGGGGGGCCTGGATGGCTACACCTTC.

This clonotype was recorded once. The J gene is TRBJ2-7, the V gene TRBV27, with a weak D call TRBD2 (6 bases). Trimming removed 5 bases from V and 0 bases from J, with 14 bases in between. CDR3 length: 15 amino acids. Germline loops: CDR1 MNHEY, CDR2 SMNVEV (reference sequence). This CDR3 is CASSQRAGTSYEQYF. In DNA form, the CDR3 reads TGTGCCAGCAGTCAACGGGCGGGGACCTCCTACGAGCAGTACTTC.

This clonotype came up a few times. The V call is TRBV7-8, the J call TRBJ2-3; 9 nucleotides line up with TRBD1. The CDR3 covers 15 residues. Per the germline V gene, CDR1 is SGHVS and CDR2 is FQNEAQ. Trimming at V came to 3 bases and at J to 6 bases, leaving 7 bases not matched to a gene. Here the CDR3 reads CASSFSTGGIDTQYF. CDR3 nucleotides: TGTGCCAGCAGCTTTTCCACAGGGGGCATTGATACGCAGTATTTT.

In its sample, this clonotype was seen a few times. The chain has TRBV5-1 and TRBJ2-1; D remains unclear. V shed 0 bases and J shed 0 bases, with 10 bases lying between them. Per germline, CDR1 SGHRS and CDR2 YFSETQ. The CDR3 has 16 residues. In DNA, the CDR3 is TGCGCCAGCAGCTTGGAACCGGACGGCTCCTACAATGAGCAGTTCTTC. Its protein product is CASSLEPDGSYNEQFF.

In this sample, this clonotype turned up a few times. The chain combines TRBV20-1 with TRBJ2-7; 8 bases align to TRBD2. V shed 6 bases and J 1 base; nucleotides not matched to a gene: 11. Per the germline V gene, CDR1 is DFQATT and CDR2 is SNEGSKA (reference sequence). The CDR3 totals 15 residues. The CDR3 loop is CSAEVRGGPSYEQYF. The CDR3, as DNA: TGCAGTGCGGAGGTCCGGGGGGGACCTTCCTACGAGCAGTACTTC.